This TCR beta chain was documented in a study of vaccination and CD4 T cells after COVID-19. Once obtained from cultured CD4+ T cells, the DNA was sequenced using the Oncomine TCR Beta short-read assay. Genomic DNA from cultured CD4+ T cells was extracted. TCRdb recomputed calls from the PCR reads with MiXCR, one row per CDR3 protein. The sample records some 6,900 distinct CDR3 sequences, 33% being singletons. The germline V gene has CDR1 SGHTA and CDR2 FQGNSA. CDR3 length equals 16 residues. V shed 4 bases and J shed 1 base, with 16 bases lying between them. The treatment: approximately nine-day PBMC culture with coronavirus spike peptide pools or control peptides (ViraFEST assay). Gathering of the CD4+ T cells, from the unexposed donor, took place before the COVID-19 pandemic (2011-2018). This clonotype came up a few times. Its antigen is as yet unknown.

The source of this sequence is a human donor in good health. The chain uses TRBV7-2 and TRBJ2-5; D not resolved. Sequences were obtained from CD4+ T cells from blood, cultured in vitro. CDR3 loop: CASSSGPWTPQETQYF. The CDR3 nucleotides are TGTGCCAGCAGCTCCGGCCCTTGGACGCCCCAAGAGACCCAGTACTTC.